These T cell receptor beta chains were read from a single sample in a study of blood T cell repertoires in COVID-19. The table came from immunoSEQ multiplex PCR; TCRdb's copy has only in-frame clones and leaves some out. The sample has 83,000 or so clones, around nine tenths seen once; the top ten hold around 7.8%. The sequenced material came from peripheral blood. The receptors derive from an older man with active or convalescent COVID-19. CDR3s include the opening cysteine and the closing phenylalanine or tryptophan.

v_call: TRBV20-1; j_call: TRBJ2-1; cdr3_length: 11; cdr3_aa: CSASGRNEQFF
v_call: TRBV28; j_call: TRBJ2-3; cdr3_length: 19; cdr3_aa: CASTEGGRLATMKQDTQYF
v_call: TRBV15; j_call: TRBJ2-2; cdr3_length: 17; cdr3_aa: CATSRDTSTGLTGELFF
v_call: TRBV12-5; j_call: TRBJ2-5; cdr3_length: 16; cdr3_aa: CASGLGRGRGKETQYF
v_call: TRBV2; j_call: TRBJ1-6; cdr3_length: 16; cdr3_aa: CASSEAGAGLYSPLHF
v_call: TRBV27; j_call: TRBJ1-1; cdr3_length: 16; cdr3_aa: CASSPRFGGEVTEAFF
v_call: TRBV5-1; j_call: TRBJ1-3; cdr3_length: 15; cdr3_aa: CASSLDSTSGNTIYF
v_call: TRBV3-1/TRBV3-2; j_call: TRBJ2-2; cdr3_length: 16; cdr3_aa: CASSQYRGLDTGELFF
v_call: TRBV19; j_call: TRBJ2-5; cdr3_length: 15; cdr3_aa: CASTLTSANQETQYF
v_call: TRBV28; j_call: TRBJ2-1; cdr3_length: 15; cdr3_aa: CASSSRTGSVSEQFF
v_call: TRBV5-1; j_call: TRBJ2-3; cdr3_length: 15; cdr3_aa: CASSGDSVPTDTQYF
v_call: TRBV3-1/TRBV3-2; j_call: TRBJ1-3; cdr3_length: 12; cdr3_aa: CASSPPGNTIYF